A single sample is the source of the 25 T cell receptor beta chains below, sequenced in a study of blood T cell repertoires in COVID-19. Data came from immunoSEQ multiplex PCR; TCRdb stores just in-frame clones and leaves some out. The profile shows a few hundred thousand clones, about nine tenths of them singletons. The sequencing sample was made of peripheral blood. Source of these receptors: a person under 35 with COVID-19, enrolled during active disease.

In its sample, this clone was seen once. The chain couples TRBV13 to TRBJ2-1; TRBD2 matches 13 bases. CDR1 is PRHDT, CDR2 FYEKMQ, per germline (reference sequence). The CDR3 totals 20 residues. The junction had 15 bases not matched to a gene; V was cut back by 4 bases and J by 3 bases. The CDR3 bases are TGTGCCAGCAGCTCCCCAACCGGGACTAGCGGGAAGAACCTCTACAATGAGCAGTTCTTC. The encoded protein is CASSSPTGTSGKNLYNEQFF. The full variable domain, in which reference TRBV13 and TRBJ2-1 provide the parts outside the CDR3, is AAGVIQSPRHLIKEKRETATLKCYPIPRHDTVYWYQQGPGQDPQFLISFYEKMQSDKGSIPDRFSAQQFSDYHSELNMSSLELGDSALYFCASSSPTGTSGKNLYNEQFFGPGTRLTVL.

This clone was found a few times. The rearrangement links TRBV28 to TRBJ1-2, with 7 bases fitting TRBD1. Per the germline V gene, CDR1 is MDHEN and CDR2 is SYDVKM. This CDR3 has 14 residues. The V and J ends lost 6 bases and 4 bases, in that order; junction bases with no gene match: 8. CDR3 region: CASSRGQVLYGYTF. The CDR3 bases are TGTGCCAGCAGCCGCGGACAGGTCCTCTATGGCTACACCTTC.

A word on this clone: The same CDR3 is also encoded by other DNA sequences in this sample. The DNA of the CDR3 is TGTGCCAGCAGCTTAGGACTAGCGGGACCCTACGAGCAGTACTTC. It yields the protein CASSLGLAGPYEQYF. This chain joins TRBV7-2 and TRBJ2-7; 11 nucleotides align to TRBD2. The CDR3 is made up of 15 amino acids. J was trimmed by 2 bases and V by 1 base; bases with no gene match: 1. CDR1 and CDR2 (germline): SGHTA, FQGNSA.

The V call is TRBV2, the J call TRBJ2-4; D uncertain. The CDR3 contains 12 residues. V gave up 8 bases and J gave up 0 bases, with 5 bases separating them. CDR1 and CDR2 from the germline V gene are SNHLY and FYNNEI. The CDR3 is CASSLAKNIQYF. The CDR3 coding sequence is TGTGCCAGCTCTTTAGCCAAAAACATTCAGTACTTC.

The V and J genes are TRBV2 and TRBJ1-4, with no clear D. Germline lookup yields CDR1 SNHLY and CDR2 FYNNEI. This CDR3 is built from 14 residues. Trimming stripped 6 bases from V and 2 bases from J, with 10 bases between. The CDR3 is CASRIQQTNEKLFF. CDR3 nucleotides: TGTGCCAGCAGGATACAGCAGACTAATGAAAAACTGTTTTTT.

This chain links TRBV6-5 with TRBJ1-6; D might be TRBD1 (5 bases). From germline, CDR1 is MNHEY and CDR2 SVGAGI. The CDR3 length is 13 residues. V shed 4 bases and J shed 9 bases, with 10 bases lying between them. CDR3 amino acids: CASSWRGGSPLHF. The CDR3 DNA follows: TGTGCCAGCAGTTGGAGGGGAGGTTCACCCCTCCACTTT.

The chain combines TRBV7-9 with TRBJ1-6; unclear D gene. This CDR3 is built from 12 residues. CDR1 and CDR2 (germline): SEHNR, FQNEAQ (reference sequence). The V and J ends lost 5 bases and 7 bases respectively, with 6 bases between them. The CDR3 protein is CASSLVNSPLHF. The CDR3 nucleotides read TGTGCCAGCAGCCTCGTGAATTCACCCCTCCACTTT.

The chain links TRBV19 to TRBJ2-2, with 10 bases matching TRBD2. The germline V gene encodes CDR1 LNHDA and CDR2 SQIVND (reference sequence). The junction had 6 bases not matched to a gene; V was cut back by 4 bases and J by 1 base. The CDR3 runs 17 residues. CDR3 sequence reads: CASSREASGRNTGELFF. CDR3 nucleotides: TGTGCCAGTAGTAGAGAGGCTAGCGGGAGGAACACCGGGGAGCTGTTTTTT.

This chain links TRBV5-4 with TRBJ2-1, with TRBD2 matching over 13 bases. CDR3 length equals 15 residues. CDR1 is SGHNT and CDR2 is YYREEE in the germline V gene (reference sequence). Trimming took 3 bases from V and 5 from J; bases not matched to a gene: 2. CDR3 residues: CASSSGTSGNNEQFF. CDR3 nucleotides: TGTGCCAGCAGCTCCGGGACTAGCGGGAACAATGAGCAGTTCTTC.

The chain links TRBV18 to TRBJ2-7; the D gene is possibly TRBD2 (6 bases). Germline CDR1 is KGHSH and CDR2 is LQKENI. V lost 1 base and J lost 2, with 15 bases in between. There are 16 residues in the CDR3. The chain's CDR3 is CASSPLSGVVTYEQYF. CDR3 bases: TGTGCCAGCTCACCACTTTCGGGAGTTGTGACCTACGAGCAGTACTTC.

V gene TRBV12-3 or TRBV12-4 combines with J gene TRBJ1-1, with a tentative D call TRBD1 (5 bases). The CDR3 spans 13 residues. V lost 5 bases and J lost 1, with 8 bases in between. The CDR3 here is CASSTRENTEAFF. As DNA, the CDR3 is TGTGCCAGCAGTACCAGGGAGAACACTGAAGCTTTCTTT.

The chain employs TRBV5-4 and TRBJ1-1; a weak D match, TRBD1 (5 bases). CDR1 SGHNT and CDR2 YYREEE come from the germline V gene (reference sequence). V dropped 0 bases and J dropped 3 bases, with 9 bases sitting between them. The CDR3 extends over 14 amino acids. The CDR3 sequence: CASSLGGGDTEAFF. CDR3 nucleotides: TGTGCCAGCAGCTTGGGTGGGGGGGACACTGAAGCTTTCTTT.

The genes are TRBV9 and TRBJ1-1; D ambiguous. The CDR3 length is 14 residues. CDR1 and CDR2 from the germline V gene are SGDLS and YYNGEE. V lost 3 bases and J 4 bases, leaving 13 bases between the germline ends. DNA for the CDR3: TGTGCCAGCAGCGCTGGCGAGGGTGTCACTGAAGCTTTCTTT. Translated: CASSAGEGVTEAFF.

Comment on this clone: One junction end disagrees with the germline gene, perhaps due to a read error. V and J are TRBV10-3 and TRBJ2-7, with a weak D call TRBD1 (5 bases). This CDR3 contains 12 residues. The germline V gene has CDR1 ENHRY and CDR2 SYGVKD. The DNA of the CDR3 is TGTGCCATCAGTGAGTATTCGACAGAACCCTTCTTC. Encoded protein: CAISEYSTEPFF.

The chain is built from TRBV6-1 and TRBJ1-6; TRBD1 aligns across 8 bases. Trimming at V came to 5 bases and at J to 0 bases, leaving 6 bases not matched to a gene. This CDR3 has 17 amino acids. Looked up from germline, CDR1 is MNHNS and CDR2 is SASEGT. CDR3 residues: CASSKETGASYNSPLHF. CDR3 DNA: TGTGCCAGCAGTAAAGAGACAGGGGCCTCCTATAATTCACCCCTCCACTTT.

This sequence joins TRBV10-3 and TRBJ1-5; TRBD1 matches at 8 bases. The CDR3 totals 14 residues. Germline loops: CDR1 ENHRY, CDR2 SYGVKD. J lost 2 bases, V lost 10 bases, and 7 bases had no gene match. CDR3 sequence: CASGQGGGNQPQHF. For the CDR3, the DNA is TGTGCCAGCGGACAGGGAGGCGGCAATCAGCCCCAGCATTTT.

The rearrangement joins TRBV9 to TRBJ1-2; 10 positions match TRBD1. CDR1 SGDLS and CDR2 YYNGEE come from the germline V gene. CDR3 length: 14 residues. V gave up 0 bases and J gave up 4 bases; unmatched junction bases: 0. Here the CDR3 DNA reads TGTGCCAGCAGCGTAGGGACAGGGGGCTATGGCTACACCTTC. Amino acids: CASSVGTGGYGYTF.

This chain joins TRBV28 and TRBJ2-7; 8 bases match TRBD1. Trimming at V came to 5 bases and at J to 3 bases, leaving 6 bases not matched to a gene. Germline V gene sequence: CDR1 MDHEN, CDR2 SYDVKM. The CDR3 sequence is 14 residues long. This CDR3 reads CASSRPGQDYEQYF. CDR3 DNA sequence: TGTGCCAGCAGTCGGCCGGGACAGGACTACGAGCAGTACTTC.

The chain couples TRBV10-3 to TRBJ2-2, with a possible D match to TRBD1 (6 bases). The germline V gene encodes CDR1 ENHRY and CDR2 SYGVKD. V was trimmed by 6 bases and J by 0 bases, leaving 11 bases between them. The CDR3 extends over 15 amino acids. CDR3 bases: TGTGCCATCAGGAGAGGGGGATCGAACACCGGGGAGCTGTTTTTT. Its translation: CAIRRGGSNTGELFF.

The V gene is TRBV24-1, the J gene TRBJ2-1, with 7 bases matching TRBD1. CDR3 length: 15 residues. Germline V gene lookup returns CDR1 KGHDR and CDR2 SFDVKD. The J segment lost 5 bases and the V segment lost 5 bases, leaving 8 bases of the junction unmatched. CDR3 region: CATSATGAFDNEQFF. In nucleotides, the CDR3 is TGTGCCACCAGTGCCACAGGGGCTTTCGACAATGAGCAGTTCTTC.

This clone was recorded a few times. J is TRBJ1-1 and V is TRBV11-2; D is perhaps TRBD1 (5 bases). This CDR3 has 13 residues. CDR1 and CDR2 from the germline V gene are SGHAT and FQNNGV. The ends were cut back, 7 bases at V and 0 bases at J, with 9 bases in the middle. The CDR3 protein is CASMTVMNTEAFF. In DNA, the CDR3 is TGTGCCAGCATGACAGTCATGAACACTGAAGCTTTCTTT.

This clone came up a few times. The V call is TRBV7-9, the J call TRBJ2-7; 8 bases are shared with TRBD2. The CDR3 consists of 14 residues. From germline, CDR1 is SEHNR and CDR2 FQNEAQ (reference sequence). V lost 5 bases and J lost 2; bases outside the gene matches: 5. CDR3: CASSPSGFAYEQYF. For the CDR3, the DNA is TGTGCCAGCAGCCCTAGCGGGTTCGCCTACGAGCAGTACTTC.

V is TRBV11-2 and J is TRBJ1-1, with a possible D match to TRBD1 (5 bases). The V gene lost 0 bases and the J gene lost 4 bases, with 12 bases spanning the gap. Looked up from germline, CDR1 is SGHAT and CDR2 is FQNNGV. CDR3 length equals 15 residues. CDR3 DNA sequence: TGTGCCAGCAGCTTAGATTTAGGGAGGGGCACTGAAGCTTTCTTT. This codes for CASSLDLGRGTEAFF.

The chain combines TRBV19 with TRBJ1-5; no firm D call. CDR1 is LNHDA and CDR2 is SQIVND in the germline V gene (reference sequence). The ends were cut back, 8 bases at V and 6 bases at J, with 14 bases in the middle. CDR3 length equals 13 residues. CDR3: CASLKQLGQPQHF. The CDR3 DNA reads as TGTGCCAGTCTTAAACAGTTGGGTCAGCCCCAGCATTTT.

This clone was seen a single time. This chain uses TRBV7-9 with TRBJ2-7; tentative D call: TRBD1 (6 bases). CDR3 size: 14 residues. Germline V CDR1 and CDR2: SEHNR, FQNEAQ (reference sequence). V lost 5 bases, J lost 3 bases, and 14 bases lay in between. CDR3 residues: CASSPRGQYYEQYF. The CDR3 nucleotides are TGTGCCAGCAGCCCCCGAGGACAGTACTACGAGCAGTACTTC. Supplemented by reference TRBV7-9 and TRBJ2-7, the full variable domain reads DTGVSQNPRHKITKRGQNVTFRCDPISEHNRLYWYRQTLGQGPEFLTYFQNEAQLEKSRLLSDRFSAERPKGSFSTLEIQRTEQGDSAMYLCASSPRGQYYEQYFGPGTRLTVT.